The 26 T cell receptor beta chains in this list originate from one sample, sequenced in a study of vaccination and CD4 T cells after COVID-19. Regarding time point: late sampling 161 to 241 days after vaccination in a few convalescent patients. One entry per CDR3 protein results from TCRdb running MiXCR on the PCR reads. The sample gives more than 25,000 distinct CDR3 sequences, 49% of which show up once; 5.5% to 7% is in the top ten. The sequences come from CD4+ T cells from blood, collected about 7 months after SARS-CoV-2 vaccination. These receptors all stem from a human donor who had recovered from COVID-19.

The rearrangement uses TRBV6-1 and TRBJ2-5; 10 bases map to TRBD1. The germline V gene encodes CDR1 MNHNS and CDR2 SASEGT. V trimming: 5 bases; J trimming: 5 bases; junction bases outside the gene matches: 5. The CDR3 is 14 residues long. CDR3 nucleotide sequence: TGTGCCAGCAGTCGACAGGGGGCAGGGGAGACCCAGTACTTC. Amino acids: CASSRQGAGETQYF.

The chain carries TRBV20-1 and TRBJ2-3; D ambiguous. Trimming removed 6 bases at V and 6 bases at J, with 7 bases between. The CDR3 has 10 residues. Germline assignment: CDR1 DFQATT and CDR2 SNEGSKA (reference sequence). CDR3 in amino acids: CSALGDTQYF. CDR3 in DNA: TGCAGTGCCCTAGGTGATACGCAGTATTTT.

As DNA, the CDR3 is TGTGCCACCAGCAGAGATTTGTACACTTACAATCAGCCCCAGCATTTT. Its translation is CATSRDLYTYNQPQHF. V and J are TRBV15 and TRBJ1-5; D uncertain. The CDR3 is 16 residues long. Germline lookup yields CDR1 LNHNV and CDR2 YYDKDF (reference sequence). The germline V and J ends were trimmed by 0 bases and 3 bases, with 12 bases remaining between them.

This clonotype has more than one count but fewer than ten. This chain uses TRBV6-2 or TRBV6-3 with TRBJ2-5, with D unresolved. Germline V gives CDR1 MNHEY, CDR2 SVGEGT. Trimming cost V 3 bases and J 6 bases, with 14 bases left between them. CDR3 length: 14 residues. CDR3 protein: CASSYSGVGKTQYF. Here the CDR3 DNA reads TGTGCCAGCAGTTATTCCGGTGTAGGGAAGACCCAGTACTTC.

The chain carries TRBV27 and TRBJ1-5, with D hard to call. V dropped 6 bases and J dropped 3 bases, with 6 bases sitting between them. The CDR3 covers 12 residues. Germline V lookup: CDR1 MNHEY, CDR2 SMNVEV (reference sequence). The CDR3 reads CASRTINQPQHF. The CDR3 nucleotides read TGTGCCAGCAGGACTATCAATCAGCCCCAGCATTTT.

The chain joins TRBV6-4 to TRBJ2-6, with unresolved D. Trimming pared 0 bases from V and 0 bases from J, leaving 3 bases between. CDR1 is MRHNA, CDR2 SNTAGT, per germline. The CDR3 has 15 amino acids. CDR3 bases: TGTGCCAGCAGTGACTCCAGCTCTGGGGCCAACGTCCTGACTTTC. Protein product: CASSDSSSGANVLTF.

This clonotype has just a few counts. The V gene is TRBV19, the J gene TRBJ2-7; 8 bases line up with TRBD2. J lost 4 bases, V lost 1 base, and 9 bases had no gene match. Germline V CDR1 and CDR2: LNHDA, SQIVND (reference sequence). This CDR3 is built from 16 residues. The CDR3 loop is CASSIGPAGGEYEQYF. The CDR3 bases are TGTGCCAGTAGTATAGGCCCTGCGGGGGGCGAATACGAGCAGTACTTC.

The rearrangement joins TRBV7-2 to TRBJ1-5; D not resolved. Germline values: CDR1 SGHTA, CDR2 FQGNSA. Trimming left V 1 base short and J 4 bases short, with 5 bases between. The CDR3 is 13 residues long. CDR3 in DNA: TGTGCCAGCAGCTTAGACCCAAATCAGCCCCAGCATTTT. It yields the protein CASSLDPNQPQHF.

This sequence joins TRBV7-9 and TRBJ2-7; weak D call: TRBD2 (5 bases). The CDR3 is made up of 14 amino acids. The germline V gene has CDR1 SEHNR and CDR2 FQNEAQ (reference sequence). The V gene lost 3 bases and the J gene lost 0 bases, with 9 bases spanning the gap. The CDR3 here is CASSFAGSSYEQYF. The CDR3 coding sequence is TGTGCCAGCAGCTTTGCTGGGAGCTCCTACGAGCAGTACTTC.

This clonotype was seen more than once but under ten times. This chain uses TRBV27 with TRBJ2-5; no firm D call. This CDR3 is 15 amino acids long. Germline CDR1 reads MNHEY; CDR2 reads SMNVEV (reference sequence). Trimming shortened V by 3 bases and J by 0 bases, and 11 bases separated the two germline ends. Here the CDR3 reads CASSFGSEYQETQYF. The DNA of the CDR3 is TGTGCCAGCAGTTTCGGTTCGGAGTACCAAGAGACCCAGTACTTC.

The chain uses TRBV20-1 and TRBJ2-5; TRBD2 aligns across 10 bases. The CDR3 sequence is 17 residues long. V gave up 4 bases and J gave up 5 bases; unmatched junction bases: 16. Germline CDR1 reads DFQATT; CDR2 reads SNEGSKA (reference sequence). The CDR3 is CSATKVSSGRGLETQYF. The CDR3, as DNA: TGCAGTGCTACCAAGGTGTCTAGCGGGAGAGGGTTGGAGACCCAGTACTTC.

The V gene is TRBV7-2, the J gene TRBJ2-1, with 8 bases lining up with TRBD2. Germline CDR1 is SGHTA and CDR2 is FQGNSA. J gave up 4 bases and V 3 bases, and 2 bases lay outside the gene matches. This CDR3 is built from 14 residues. The DNA for the CDR3 is TGTGCCAGCAGCTTTAGCGGGGAGTACAATGAGCAGTTCTTC. Encoded protein: CASSFSGEYNEQFF. Full variable domain (remainder filled in from reference TRBV7-2 and TRBJ2-1): GAGVSQSPSNKVTEKGKDVELRCDPISGHTALYWYRQSLGQGLEFLIYFQGNSAPDKSGLPSDRFSAERTGGSVSTLTIQRTQQEDSAVYLCASSFSGEYNEQFFGPGTRLTVL.

As DNA, the CDR3 is TGTGCCTCCCGGCTTGGCTACGAGCAGTACTTC. Amino acid sequence: CASRLGYEQYF. This rearrangement joins TRBV27 to TRBJ2-7; D gene ambiguous. The germline gives CDR1 MNHEY, CDR2 SMNVEV (reference sequence). Trimming removed 11 bases at V and 3 bases at J, with 11 bases between. CDR3 length equals 11 residues.

This chain uses TRBV5-4 with TRBJ1-2; no reliable D call. Trimming took off 3 bases at V and 3 bases at J, with 15 bases between the two ends. This CDR3 has 15 residues. Per the germline V gene, CDR1 is SGHNT and CDR2 is YYREEE (reference sequence). Here the CDR3 reads CASSWGSVGDYGYTF. The CDR3 bases are TGTGCCAGCAGCTGGGGAAGCGTCGGGGACTATGGCTACACCTTC.

The chain has TRBV6-5 and TRBJ2-7; D is uncertain. CDR3 length equals 17 residues. V was trimmed by 1 base and J by 8 bases, leaving 24 bases between them. Per the germline V gene, CDR1 is MNHEY and CDR2 is SVGAGI. CDR3 sequence reads: CASSYLRRRGRESKQYF. CDR3 sequence (DNA): TGTGCCAGCAGTTACTTACGTCGGAGAGGCCGTGAAAGTAAGCAGTACTTC.

This clonotype was observed a handful of times. The V and J genes are TRBV6-4 and TRBJ2-2; D is perhaps TRBD1 or TRBD2 (5 bases each). CDR1 is MRHNA and CDR2 is SNTAGT in the germline V gene. V lost 6 bases to trimming and J lost 4 bases, with 9 bases between them. There are 13 residues in the CDR3. CDR3 bases: TGTGCCAGCAGCCGTGGGGGCACCGGGGAGCTGTTTTTT. It codes for CASSRGGTGELFF.

The V call is TRBV28, the J call TRBJ2-3; D not resolved. Per germline, CDR1 MDHEN and CDR2 SYDVKM. The CDR3 runs to 15 residues. V gave up 5 bases and J gave up 6 bases, with 18 bases separating them. The CDR3 DNA reads as TGTGCCAGCAGTCTACCTTTGGCAGGAATTGATACGCAGTATTTT. It translates to CASSLPLAGIDTQYF.

This chain connects TRBV10-3 to TRBJ1-6; 9 nucleotides agree with TRBD1. V was pared by 2 bases and J by 3 bases, with 8 bases of the junction left unmatched. From germline, CDR1 is ENHRY and CDR2 SYGVKD. This CDR3 comprises 18 residues. CDR3 nucleotide sequence: TGTGCCATCAGTGAGAGAACAGGGGGCGCCGGCTATAATTCACCCCTCCACTTT. Translation gives CAISERTGGAGYNSPLHF.

This clonotype is a singleton in its sample. The chain uses TRBV15 and TRBJ1-2; TRBD1 aligns across 10 bases. The CDR3 is 15 amino acids. J lost 1 base, V lost 5 bases, and 4 bases had no gene match. In germline, CDR1 is LNHNV, CDR2 YYDKDF (reference sequence). For the CDR3, the DNA is TGTGCCACCAGCTGGGGACAGGGGCTTAACTATGGCTACACCTTC. Its translation: CATSWGQGLNYGYTF. Variable domain in full (rest from reference TRBV15 and TRBJ1-2): DAMVIQNPRYQVTQFGKPVTLSCSQTLNHNVMYWYQQKSSQAPKLLFHYYDKDFNNEADTPDNFQSRRPNTSFCFLDIRSPGLGDTAMYLCATSWGQGLNYGYTFGSGTRLTVV.

The V and J genes are TRBV12-3 or TRBV12-4 and TRBJ2-3, with D perhaps matching TRBD1 (6 bases). The CDR3 has 14 amino acids. V was pared by 5 bases and J by 0 bases, with 9 bases between. Here the CDR3 DNA reads TGTGCCAGCAGTCCTGGACAGAGCACAGATACGCAGTATTTT. Translating gives CASSPGQSTDTQYF.

This clonotype was detected only a few times. This sequence joins TRBV15 and TRBJ2-1, with D possibly matching TRBD2 (6 bases). CDR3 size: 14 residues. V lost 8 bases, J lost 1 base, and 12 bases lay in between. Germline assignment: CDR1 LNHNV and CDR2 YYDKDF (reference sequence). Here the CDR3 reads CATADGSSYNEQFF. CDR3 nucleotide sequence: TGTGCCACCGCGGACGGGAGTTCCTACAATGAGCAGTTCTTC.

The chain employs TRBV6-1 and TRBJ1-5; TRBD1 agrees at 7 bases. Germline CDR1 and CDR2: MNHNS and SASEGT. This CDR3 spans 15 amino acids. Trimming took 6 bases from V and 0 from J; bases not matched to a gene: 5. The CDR3 sequence: CASSRQGYSNQPQHF. The CDR3 DNA follows: TGTGCCAGCAGCAGACAGGGATATAGCAATCAGCCCCAGCATTTT.

This clonotype was detected a few times. The rearrangement uses TRBV7-3 and TRBJ2-7; weak D call: TRBD2 (5 bases). CDR3 length: 13 amino acids. Looked up from germline, CDR1 is SGHTA and CDR2 is FQGTGA. V was clipped by 1 base and J by 6 bases, with 10 bases between them. The CDR3 DNA is TGTGCCAGCAGCTTAATGGCGGGCTCCGAGCAGTACTTC. It translates to CASSLMAGSEQYF.

V gene TRBV14 combines with J gene TRBJ2-1; the D call may be TRBD1 or TRBD2 (6 bases each). Germline V CDR1 and CDR2: SGHDN, FVKESK. The V end lost 6 bases, the J end lost 15 bases, and 24 bases lay between the germline ends. CDR3 size: 14 residues. The CDR3 nucleotides read TGTGCCAGCAGTTTGGGGGGCGGCCCCACGCGAGGGTTCTTC. This encodes CASSLGGGPTRGFF.

This rearrangement joins TRBV4-1 to TRBJ2-3; 11 positions agree with TRBD1. The CDR3 is 16 residues long. The V gene end was trimmed by 3 bases and the J gene end by 3 bases; junction bases not matched to a gene: 5. Germline V lookup: CDR1 MGHRA, CDR2 YSYEKL. The CDR3 DNA sequence: TGCGCCAGCAGCCAGGCCCGGGACAGGGGGACAGATACGCAGTATTTT. Protein sequence: CASSQARDRGTDTQYF.

This clonotype was seen a handful of times. This sequence joins TRBV25-1 and TRBJ2-1; TRBD2 matches 7 bases. V gave up 5 bases and J gave up 2 bases; unmatched junction bases: 3. Germline V gene data show CDR1 as MGHDK and CDR2 as SYGVNS. The CDR3 covers 14 residues. The CDR3 here is CASSHAGAYNEQFF. The CDR3 DNA is TGTGCCAGCAGTCATGCGGGGGCCTACAATGAGCAGTTCTTC.